These 27 T cell receptor beta chains were sequenced from one sample in a study of response to subunit inactivated influenza vaccine. TCRdb re-derived calls from the RT-PCR reads in MiXCR, one entry per CDR3 protein. The sample carries a few hundred thousand distinct CDR3 sequences, around 15% recorded once. The specimen was PBMCs from blood, collected about 13 days after vaccination. The source is a man in his forties or fifties who received an inactivated influenza vaccine.

This clonotype was recorded many times. CDR3 DNA sequence: TGTGCCAGCAGCGCGGGACTAGGGACAGATACGCAGTATTTT. Translating gives CASSAGLGTDTQYF. The chain combines TRBV11-2 with TRBJ2-3; 8 nucleotides align to TRBD2. The CDR3 extends over 14 amino acids. Trimming at V came to 5 bases and at J to 3 bases, leaving 4 bases not matched to a gene. CDR1 SGHAT and CDR2 FQNNGV come from the germline V gene.

This clonotype was counted a few times. V is TRBV15 and J is TRBJ1-6, with a tentative D call TRBD1 (6 bases). The length of the CDR3 is 14 residues. Germline loops: CDR1 LNHNV, CDR2 YYDKDF (reference sequence). Trimming took off 3 bases at V and 5 bases at J, with 8 bases between the two ends. The chain's CDR3 is CATSSHRDNSPLHF. CDR3 bases: TGTGCCACCAGCAGCCACAGGGATAATTCACCCCTCCACTTT.

The chain joins TRBV29-1 to TRBJ2-5; 7 nucleotides line up with TRBD2. Germline lookup yields CDR1 SQVTM and CDR2 ANQGSEA. V lost 7 bases to trimming and J lost 2 bases; unmatched junction nucleotides: 7. The CDR3 length is 13 residues. The CDR3 nucleotides read TGCAGCGGTAGACTAGCCATTCAAGAGACCCAGTACTTC. Translating gives CSGRLAIQETQYF.

The rearrangement joins TRBV3-1 to TRBJ1-6, with TRBD1 as a possible D gene (5 bases). The CDR3 has 14 residues. Germline V gene lookup returns CDR1 LGHDT and CDR2 YNNKEL (reference sequence). The V gene lost 3 bases and the J gene lost 9 bases, with 12 bases spanning the gap. In DNA, the CDR3 is TGTGCCAGCAGCCAGGGCAGGGTCGGTTCACCCCTCCACTTT. Its protein product is CASSQGRVGSPLHF.

CDR3 DNA: TGTGCCAGTAGTGGAGTGAGTGTAGAGGGTCACTATGGCTACACCTTC. Amino acids: CASSGVSVEGHYGYTF. The chain carries TRBV19 and TRBJ1-2; D not resolved. From germline, CDR1 is LNHDA and CDR2 SQIVND (reference sequence). The CDR3 runs to 16 residues. V lost 5 bases and J lost 3, with 19 bases in between.

This clonotype was detected ten times or more. V usage is TRBV6-2 or TRBV6-3 and J usage is TRBJ2-5; perhaps D is TRBD1 or TRBD2 (5 bases each). There are 13 residues in the CDR3. CDR1 and CDR2 from the germline V gene are MNHEY and SVGEGT. V lost 5 bases and J 0 bases, leaving 7 bases between the germline ends. CDR3 bases: TGTGCCAGCAGTCCGGGACACCAAGAGACCCAGTACTTC. Its protein is CASSPGHQETQYF.

This clonotype was seen more than once but under ten times. This sequence joins TRBV5-1 and TRBJ2-1; TRBD1 is a possible D gene (6 bases). With 4 bases removed from V and 10 bases from J, the gap between germline ends came to 21 bases. CDR3 length equals 15 residues. Per germline, CDR1 SGHRS and CDR2 YFSETQ. CDR3 residues: CASSPSARGSGEQFF. The CDR3 nucleotides read TGCGCCAGCAGCCCCTCGGCTAGGGGGAGTGGGGAGCAGTTCTTC.

This rearrangement joins TRBV15 to TRBJ2-7; D is perhaps TRBD1 or TRBD2 (5 bases each). With 5 bases removed from V and 3 bases from J, the gap between germline ends came to 14 bases. Germline V gene lookup returns CDR1 LNHNV and CDR2 YYDKDF (reference sequence). CDR3 length: 14 amino acids. In DNA, the CDR3 is TGTGCCACCAGCCCTCCACAGGAGGTCTACGAGCAGTACTTC. This sequence encodes CATSPPQEVYEQYF.

This clonotype was seen only a few times. This chain uses TRBV7-6 with TRBJ2-5; D gene unclear. The CDR3 consists of 15 residues. V lost 2 bases to trimming and J lost 1 base, with 11 bases between them. Germline loops: CDR1 SGHVS, CDR2 FNYEAQ. The CDR3 is CASSLQSWFQETQYF. DNA of the CDR3: TGTGCCAGCAGCTTACAATCGTGGTTCCAAGAGACCCAGTACTTC.

The chain carries TRBV5-1 and TRBJ2-1, with 7 positions matching TRBD2. This CDR3 comprises 15 residues. J was trimmed by 2 bases and V by 4 bases; bases with no gene match: 6. Germline V gives CDR1 SGHRS, CDR2 YFSETQ. CDR3 residues: CASSPAGVPYNEQFF. The CDR3 nucleotides are TGCGCCAGCAGCCCCGCGGGGGTGCCCTACAATGAGCAGTTCTTC.

This clonotype came up a few times. The chain carries TRBV6-6 and TRBJ1-1; the match to TRBD1 covers 9 bases. The V and J ends lost 5 bases and 6 bases, in that order; junction bases with no gene match: 4. CDR1 and CDR2 (germline): MNHNY, SVGAGI (reference sequence). The CDR3 contains 13 residues. In nucleotides, the CDR3 is TGTGCCAGCAGTCCCAGACAGGGGGCTGAAGCTTTCTTT. Protein sequence: CASSPRQGAEAFF.

The CDR3: CASSGLRAYEQYF. DNA for the CDR3: TGTGCCAGCAGTGGTCTCAGAGCCTACGAGCAGTACTTC. V and J are TRBV25-1 and TRBJ2-7; D is unclear. The CDR3 length is 13 residues. Germline values: CDR1 MGHDK, CDR2 SYGVNS. Trimming left V 4 bases short and J 2 bases short, with 9 bases between.

This clonotype came up once. The chain combines TRBV6-2 or TRBV6-3 with TRBJ2-1; 10 nucleotides align to TRBD2. This CDR3 has 14 residues. CDR1 and CDR2 from the germline V gene are MNHEY and SVGEGT. J was trimmed by 6 bases and V by 6 bases; bases with no gene match: 5. The CDR3 is CASRSGGAGNEQFF. CDR3 DNA sequence: TGTGCCAGCAGGAGCGGGGGGGCTGGCAATGAGCAGTTCTTC.

This clonotype has a handful of counts. CDR3 region: CASSSGQGDNGYTF. DNA for the CDR3: TGTGCCAGCAGCTCGGGACAGGGTGACAATGGCTACACCTTC. The chain carries TRBV7-9 and TRBJ1-2, with 9 bases fitting TRBD1. CDR3 length: 14 amino acids. V shed 4 bases and J 6 bases; nucleotides not matched to a gene: 6. CDR1 is SEHNR, CDR2 FQNEAQ, per germline (reference sequence).

This clonotype was found a few times. The chain has TRBV20-1 and TRBJ2-7; D is unclear. Per germline, CDR1 DFQATT and CDR2 SNEGSKA (reference sequence). The CDR3 is made up of 12 amino acids. Trimming removed 3 bases at V and 5 bases at J, with 11 bases between. The CDR3 loop reads CSARREVHEQYF. The DNA for the CDR3 is TGCAGTGCTAGGAGAGAAGTACACGAGCAGTACTTC.

This clonotype has just a few counts. This rearrangement joins TRBV7-9 to TRBJ1-4; 11 positions match TRBD1. The CDR3 is 17 residues long. Germline values: CDR1 SEHNR, CDR2 FQNEAQ (reference sequence). V shed 4 bases, J shed 10 bases, and the junction held 14 bases outside the gene matches. CDR3 in amino acids: CASSSGQGESGIGKLFF. CDR3 DNA sequence: TGTGCCAGCAGCTCGGGACAGGGGGAATCTGGTATTGGAAAACTGTTTTTT.

In this sample, this clonotype turned up many times. The chain links TRBV4-3 to TRBJ1-4; unclear D gene. The CDR3 sequence is 13 residues long. Trimming left V 0 bases short and J 7 bases short, with 6 bases between. Germline assignment: CDR1 LGHNA and CDR2 YSLEER. In DNA, the CDR3 is TGCGCCAGCAGCCAAGATTCTGGTGAAAAACTGTTTTTT. This encodes CASSQDSGEKLFF.

This clonotype was seen a handful of times. The chain combines TRBV5-5 with TRBJ2-1, with D maybe TRBD2 (5 bases). The V and J ends lost 0 bases and 4 bases respectively, with 14 bases between them. Per germline, CDR1 SGHKS and CDR2 YYEKEE (reference sequence). There are 16 residues in the CDR3. Here the CDR3 reads CASSLVFRGAYNEQFF. In DNA, the CDR3 is TGTGCCAGCAGCTTGGTTTTCCGGGGAGCGTACAATGAGCAGTTCTTC.

This rearrangement joins TRBV5-1 to TRBJ2-3; D unclear. The germline V and J ends were trimmed by 0 bases and 5 bases, with 13 bases remaining between them. The CDR3 loop spans 15 amino acids. In germline, CDR1 is SGHRS, CDR2 YFSETQ. CDR3 bases: TGCGCCAGCAGCTTGGATCTTCCCCCCCAAGATACGCAGTATTTT. This codes for CASSLDLPPQDTQYF.

The chain has TRBV27 and TRBJ2-1; TRBD2 aligns across 9 bases. The ends lost 8 bases at V and 5 bases at J; junction bases unmatched: 4. The CDR3 is made up of 13 amino acids. Per germline, CDR1 MNHEY and CDR2 SMNVEV (reference sequence). The CDR3 here is CASSAGGNNEQFF. In DNA form, the CDR3 reads TGTGCCAGCTCAGCGGGAGGAAACAATGAGCAGTTCTTC.

This clonotype was counted a few times. The gene calls are TRBV20-1 and TRBJ2-3; 7 nucleotides agree with TRBD2. The CDR3 length is 16 residues. In germline, CDR1 is DFQATT, CDR2 SNEGSKA (reference sequence). Unmatched junction bases numbered 15, after V lost 4 bases and J lost 5 bases. CDR3 in DNA: TGCAGTGCTAACAGACTAGCTGGGTACGTGGAAGATACGCAGTATTTT. Amino acid sequence: CSANRLAGYVEDTQYF.

This clonotype was observed a few times. This chain connects TRBV12-3 or TRBV12-4 to TRBJ2-1; possible D gene TRBD1, 6 bases. The CDR3 has 13 amino acids. Trimming took off 5 bases at V and 15 bases at J, with 20 bases between the two ends. The CDR3 DNA is TGTGCCAGCAGTCCCCGAAGCCCAGGGGCCGTGTTCTTC. Protein product: CASSPRSPGAVFF.

A few counts support this clonotype. The chain links TRBV7-2 to TRBJ2-2, with 8 positions matching TRBD1. V dropped 5 bases and J dropped 4; count of bases not matched to a gene: 0. The CDR3 extends over 13 amino acids. In germline, CDR1 is SGHTA, CDR2 FQGNSA. DNA of the CDR3: TGTGCCAGCAGCGACAGGGGCACCGGGGAGCTGTTTTTT. Its translation is CASSDRGTGELFF. Full variable domain (missing parts from reference TRBV7-2 and TRBJ2-2): GAGVSQSPSNKVTEKGKDVELRCDPISGHTALYWYRQSLGQGLEFLIYFQGNSAPDKSGLPSDRFSAERTGGSVSTLTIQRTQQEDSAVYLCASSDRGTGELFFGEGSRLTVL.

Comment on this clonotype: This may be a read error, as it is one base from a much larger clone. The chain links TRBV12-3 or TRBV12-4 to TRBJ1-1; D is possibly TRBD1 (6 bases). The CDR3 runs to 15 residues. CDR3 in amino acids: CASTLGGHLKTEAFF. DNA of the CDR3: TGTGCCAGCACCCTAGGGGGGCACCTGAAAACTGAAGCTTTCTTT.

V usage is TRBV20-1 and J usage is TRBJ2-5, with 12 bases fitting TRBD2. Germline V lookup: CDR1 DFQATT, CDR2 SNEGSKA (reference sequence). The CDR3 is 14 amino acids. The J segment lost 1 base and the V segment lost 5 bases, leaving 2 bases of the junction unmatched. Written as DNA, the CDR3 is TGCAGTGCTGGGGGACTAGCGGGCCAAGAGACCCAGTACTTC. The encoded protein is CSAGGLAGQETQYF.

J is TRBJ1-1 and V is TRBV15, with D perhaps TRBD1 (5 bases). Trimming stripped 0 bases from V and 4 bases from J, with 9 bases between. Germline CDR1 reads LNHNV; CDR2 reads YYDKDF (reference sequence). The CDR3 is 14 amino acids. The DNA for the CDR3 is TGTGCCACCAGCAGAGATGTAAGGGGCACTGAAGCTTTCTTT. It translates to CATSRDVRGTEAFF.

The chain joins TRBV25-1 to TRBJ2-7; D uncertain. The germline CDR1 and CDR2 sequences are MGHDK and SYGVNS. The germline V and J ends were trimmed by 6 bases and 0 bases, with 3 bases remaining between them. The CDR3 extends over 11 amino acids. This CDR3 is CASRGSYEQYF. As DNA, the CDR3 is TGTGCCAGCAGGGGCTCCTACGAGCAGTACTTC.